The next 29 T cell receptor beta chains were all read from a single sample in a study of T-cell reconstitution after alpha-beta-depleted transplantation in children. Preparation of the TCRbeta library involved a method that used unique molecular identifiers. MiXCR, run by TCRdb on the PCR reads, gives a single entry per CDR3 protein. Among over 70,000 distinct CDR3 sequences listed, approximately 12% were seen once. Sequencing was performed on PBMCs from the stem cell graft donor, taken from the stem cell graft. The receptors were gathered from a human donor who donated a stem cell graft to a child with inherited bone marrow failure.

At least ten counts were recorded for this clonotype. This chain joins TRBV5-1 and TRBJ2-7; tentatively, D is TRBD1 or TRBD2 (5 bases each). Germline V gene sequence: CDR1 SGHRS, CDR2 YFSETQ. The germline V and J ends were trimmed by 0 bases and 5 bases, with 12 bases remaining between them. CDR3 size: 14 residues. The CDR3 sequence: CASSLVGRDDEQYF. As DNA, the CDR3 is TGCGCCAGCAGCTTGGTCGGCAGGGACGACGAGCAGTACTTC.

The J gene is TRBJ1-2, the V gene TRBV29-1; 8 bases map to TRBD1. Germline assignment: CDR1 SQVTM and CDR2 ANQGSEA. There are 12 residues in the CDR3. V shed 5 bases, J shed 4 bases, and the junction held 3 bases outside the gene matches. The CDR3 spells CSVRQGTYGYTF. As DNA, the CDR3 is TGCAGCGTTAGACAGGGGACCTATGGCTACACCTTC.

This clonotype was detected ten times or more. Written as DNA, the CDR3 is TGTGCCAGCAGCTTACCCCGGGGCACTGAAGCTTTCTTT. Amino acid sequence: CASSLPRGTEAFF. V gene TRBV7-9 combines with J gene TRBJ1-1; D gene ambiguous. The CDR3 covers 13 residues. Germline-derived CDR1 and CDR2 are SEHNR and FQNEAQ (reference sequence). V lost 2 bases and J lost 4, with 8 bases in between.

The chain carries TRBV7-9 and TRBJ1-4; possible D gene TRBD1, 5 bases. This CDR3 contains 16 residues. V lost 5 bases, J lost 3 bases, and 16 bases lay in between. Germline CDR1 SEHNR, CDR2 FQNEAQ (reference sequence). The CDR3 region is CASSGRDRESNEKLFF. As DNA, the CDR3 is TGTGCCAGCAGCGGGAGGGACCGCGAGTCTAATGAAAAACTGTTTTTT. The entire variable domain, with the rest obtained from reference TRBV7-9 and TRBJ1-4, is as follows: DTGVSQNPRHKITKRGQNVTFRCDPISEHNRLYWYRQTLGQGPEFLTYFQNEAQLEKSRLLSDRFSAERPKGSFSTLEIQRTEQGDSAMYLCASSGRDRESNEKLFFGSGTQLSVL.

This clonotype was seen repeatedly, ten times or more. This chain connects TRBV7-8 to TRBJ2-1; 14 bases are a match to TRBD2. This CDR3 contains 16 residues. Germline-derived CDR1 and CDR2 are SGHVS and FQNEAQ. J was trimmed by 2 bases and V by 5 bases; bases with no gene match: 2. CDR3 protein: CASSPTSGRAYNEQFF. In nucleotides, the CDR3 is TGTGCCAGCAGCCCGACTAGCGGGAGGGCCTACAATGAGCAGTTCTTC.

This clonotype was recorded at least ten times. The chain recombines TRBV20-1 with TRBJ2-3; 9 nucleotides agree with TRBD2. The CDR3 has 16 residues. V shed 1 base, J shed 5 bases, and the junction held 10 bases outside the gene matches. From germline, CDR1 is DFQATT and CDR2 SNEGSKA (reference sequence). The CDR3 loop is CSARADSAGGRDTQYF. CDR3 in DNA: TGCAGTGCTAGAGCCGACTCAGCGGGGGGCCGAGATACGCAGTATTTT.

This clonotype showed up just a few times. The chain is built from TRBV2 and TRBJ1-2, with D uncertain. V shed 3 bases and J shed 4 bases, with 6 bases lying between them. The CDR3 runs 12 residues. CDR1 and CDR2 (germline): SNHLY, FYNNEI. The CDR3 loop reads CASSERIYGYTF. The CDR3 nucleotides read TGTGCCAGCAGTGAGAGGATCTATGGCTACACCTTC.

At least ten counts were recorded for this clonotype. This chain links TRBV7-2 with TRBJ2-2; D call uncertain. Germline CDR1 SGHTA, CDR2 FQGNSA. CDR3 length: 13 amino acids. V gave up 5 bases and J gave up 6 bases, with 10 bases separating them. CDR3 bases: TGTGCCAGCAGCCCTGATACGGCCGGGGAGCTGTTTTTT. Amino acids: CASSPDTAGELFF.

In its sample, this clonotype was seen many times. The rearrangement joins TRBV4-3 to TRBJ2-3; 7 nucleotides line up with TRBD1. Germline V gives CDR1 LGHNA, CDR2 YSLEER. The CDR3 runs to 13 residues. V gave up 4 bases and J gave up 5 bases; unmatched junction bases: 3. The CDR3 spells CASSRNRGDTQYF. CDR3 nucleotides: TGCGCCAGCAGCCGTAACAGGGGAGATACGCAGTATTTT.

This clonotype has ten or more counts. The V gene is TRBV19, the J gene TRBJ1-5; a possible D gene is TRBD1 (5 bases). V lost 6 bases to trimming and J lost 0 bases, with 12 bases between them. Germline loops: CDR1 LNHDA, CDR2 SQIVND (reference sequence). The CDR3 is 15 residues long. The CDR3 bases are TGTGCCAGTAGCGGAGGGACGGCTAGCAATCAGCCCCAGCATTTT. This sequence encodes CASSGGTASNQPQHF. The full variable domain, completed using reference TRBV19 and TRBJ1-5, is DGGITQSPKYLFRKEGQNVTLSCEQNLNHDAMYWYRQDPGQGLRLIYYSQIVNDFQKGDIAEGYSVSREKKESFPLTVTSAQKNPTAFYLCASSGGTASNQPQHFGDGTRLSIL.

This clonotype has ten or more counts. The chain is built from TRBV7-9 and TRBJ2-5, with 11 bases identical to TRBD1. J lost 4 bases, V lost 5 bases, and 9 bases had no gene match. The CDR3 spans 16 residues. Looked up from germline, CDR1 is SEHNR and CDR2 is FQNEAQ (reference sequence). CDR3 bases: TGTGCCAGCAGCCCACGGGACAGGGGGTTCGGAGAGACCCAGTACTTC. Protein product: CASSPRDRGFGETQYF.

This clonotype was seen a handful of times. The V call is TRBV4-3, the J call TRBJ1-4; maybe TRBD1 (6 bases). V was trimmed by 0 bases and J by 8 bases, leaving 13 bases between them. Germline-derived CDR1 and CDR2 are LGHNA and YSLEER. This CDR3 is 15 amino acids long. The CDR3 sequence: CASSQEWGLREKLFF. The CDR3 nucleotides read TGCGCCAGCAGCCAAGAGTGGGGGCTGAGGGAAAAACTGTTTTTT.

This clonotype was seen at least ten times. The genes are TRBV29-1 and TRBJ1-3; D unresolved. CDR1 is SQVTM, CDR2 ANQGSEA, per germline. This CDR3 contains 12 residues. With 4 bases removed from V and 7 bases from J, the gap between germline ends came to 11 bases. The CDR3 region is CSVVMGGNTIYF. CDR3 DNA: TGCAGCGTTGTAATGGGTGGTAACACCATATATTTT. The full variable domain, in which reference TRBV29-1 and TRBJ1-3 provide the parts outside the CDR3, is SAVISQKPSRDICQRGTSLTIQCQVDSQVTMMFWYRQQPGQSLTLIATANQGSEATYESGFVIDKFPISRPNLTFSTLTVSNMSPEDSSIYLCSVVMGGNTIYFGEGSWLTVV.

The chain is built from TRBV7-9 and TRBJ2-5; D not certain. This CDR3 has 14 amino acids. V was shortened by 3 bases and J by 2 bases, with 10 bases between the two germline ends. Looked up from germline, CDR1 is SEHNR and CDR2 is FQNEAQ (reference sequence). This CDR3 is CASSFNRHQETQYF. The CDR3 DNA reads as TGTGCCAGCAGCTTCAACAGACATCAAGAGACCCAGTACTTC.

Ten or more counts support this clonotype. This sequence joins TRBV5-1 and TRBJ1-5; maybe TRBD1 (6 bases). Germline CDR1 and CDR2: SGHRS and YFSETQ. This CDR3 region has 15 residues. V lost 4 bases, J lost 5 bases, and 16 bases lay in between. The CDR3 region is CASSRWGGRDQPQHF. CDR3 sequence (DNA): TGCGCCAGCAGCCGGTGGGGGGGCAGGGATCAGCCCCAGCATTTT.

The rearrangement uses TRBV4-3 and TRBJ1-4; 8 bases are shared with TRBD1. In germline, CDR1 is LGHNA, CDR2 YSLEER. V lost 3 bases and J lost 8; bases outside the gene matches: 8. The CDR3 extends over 15 amino acids. This chain's CDR3 is CASSHFDRGGEKLFF. CDR3 nucleotide sequence: TGCGCCAGCAGCCACTTCGACAGGGGCGGCGAAAAACTGTTTTTT.

This clonotype was counted ten times or more. The V call is TRBV5-6, the J call TRBJ2-5; tentative D call: TRBD2 (6 bases). The V and J ends lost 5 bases and 3 bases respectively, with 8 bases between them. CDR3 length: 12 amino acids. CDR1 is SGHDT and CDR2 is YYEEEE in the germline V gene. CDR3 loop: CASRWGEETQYF. DNA of the CDR3: TGTGCCAGCAGGTGGGGGGAAGAGACCCAGTACTTC.

For the CDR3, the DNA is TGTGCCAGCTCACCGGGGTACGGGATGGCTGAAGCTTTCTTT. Translating gives CASSPGYGMAEAFF. The chain joins TRBV18 to TRBJ1-1; D remains unclear. Germline CDR1 reads KGHSH; CDR2 reads LQKENI. This CDR3 has 14 residues. Deletions cut 3 bases from V and 6 bases from J, with 14 bases between. Complete variable domain (other parts from reference TRBV18 and TRBJ1-1): NAGVMQNPRHLVRRRGQEARLRCSPMKGHSHVYWYRQLPEEGLKFMVYLQKENIIDESGMPKERFSAEFPKEGPSILRIQQVVRGDSAAYFCASSPGYGMAEAFFGQGTRLTVV.

This clonotype was seen many times. This chain links TRBV12-3 or TRBV12-4 with TRBJ1-4; D gene uncertain. The CDR3 extends over 14 amino acids. V dropped 7 bases and J dropped 5 bases, with 14 bases sitting between them. As DNA, the CDR3 is TGTGCCAGCACCCAATGGGCAGCGAATGAAAAACTGTTTTTT. Amino acid sequence: CASTQWAANEKLFF.

The rearrangement uses TRBV29-1 and TRBJ2-1; the match to TRBD2 covers 7 bases. This CDR3 is built from 13 residues. Trimming took 5 bases from V and 8 from J; bases not matched to a gene: 9. Germline CDR1 and CDR2: SQVTM and ANQGSEA. The CDR3 region has the DNA TGCAGCGTTAGGGAGGGCCTATACGATGAGCAGTTCTTC. This translates into CSVREGLYDEQFF.

This clonotype was picked up many times. The chain employs TRBV12-3 or TRBV12-4 and TRBJ2-5; 7 nucleotides agree with TRBD2. The CDR3 is 16 amino acids. J lost 1 base, V lost 1 base, and 6 bases had no gene match. In DNA, the CDR3 is TGTGCCAGCAGTTTAGGGGTGTTAGCGGGCCAAGAGACCCAGTACTTC. It translates to CASSLGVLAGQETQYF.

This clonotype was seen many times. Compared with germline, one end of the junction differs, possibly owing to a read error. V gene TRBV20-1 combines with J gene TRBJ2-7; D remains ambiguous. The CDR3 contains 13 residues. The germline V gene encodes CDR1 DFQATT and CDR2 SNEGSKA (reference sequence). The CDR3 DNA reads as TGCAGTGCTGGAGACTCCGACCTCTACGAGCAGTACTTC. Residues: CSAGDSDLYEQYF.

This clonotype was found many times. V and J are TRBV9 and TRBJ1-2; no clear D gene. Trimming stripped 0 bases from V and 4 bases from J, with 13 bases between. Germline V CDR1 and CDR2: SGDLS, YYNGEE. The CDR3 sequence is 15 residues long. CDR3 coding DNA: TGTGCCAGCAGCGTAGAGTTGGGGATCCGCTATGGCTACACCTTC. This sequence encodes CASSVELGIRYGYTF.

This clonotype was found many times. The chain links TRBV4-3 to TRBJ1-4, with D possibly matching TRBD1 (6 bases). The length of the CDR3 is 18 residues. Germline V CDR1 and CDR2: LGHNA, YSLEER. Trimming removed 0 bases from V and 7 bases from J, with 21 bases in between. The CDR3 bases are TGCGCCAGCAGCCAAGACATCGACTGGGGGCGCCGAGGTGAAAAACTGTTTTTT. Protein: CASSQDIDWGRRGEKLFF.

Comments on this clonotype: The junction and the germline gene differ at one end; a read error may be behind it. The V and J genes are TRBV20-1 and TRBJ2-3; D unclear. CDR3 length equals 11 residues. The V gene's germline CDR1 is DFQATT and CDR2 SNEGSKA (reference sequence). CDR3 bases: TGCAGTGTAAGCCGCACAGATACGAAGTATTTT. It specifies CSVSRTDTKYF.

This clonotype came up many times. The rearrangement links TRBV19 to TRBJ1-5; perhaps TRBD1 as D (5 bases). V lost 7 bases and J 5 bases, leaving 12 bases between the germline ends. This CDR3 has 13 amino acids. Per germline, CDR1 LNHDA and CDR2 SQIVND (reference sequence). The CDR3 coding sequence is TGTGCCAGTACACCAGGGCGGTATCAGCCCCAGCATTTT. This codes for CASTPGRYQPQHF.

This clonotype was seen only a few times. V and J are TRBV20-1 and TRBJ2-5, with 8 bases matching TRBD2. Germline CDR1 and CDR2: DFQATT and SNEGSKA (reference sequence). Trimming at V came to 6 bases and at J to 4 bases, leaving 10 bases not matched to a gene. CDR3 length: 14 amino acids. CDR3 residues: CSAPRGGLGETQYF. The CDR3 nucleotides read TGCAGTGCCCCACGCGGGGGGTTGGGAGAGACCCAGTACTTC.

This clonotype was seen only a few times. The V call is TRBV4-2, the J call TRBJ2-3; 9 bases are a match to TRBD2. The CDR3 covers 16 residues. CDR1 and CDR2 from the germline V gene are LGHNA and YNFKEQ. The V and J ends lost 0 bases and 3 bases, in that order; junction bases with no gene match: 4. CDR3 sequence: CASSQESGGTTDTQYF. CDR3 bases: TGTGCCAGCAGCCAAGAAAGCGGGGGGACAACAGATACGCAGTATTTT.

In its sample, this clonotype was seen many times. V usage is TRBV7-3 and J usage is TRBJ2-7; 11 nucleotides agree with TRBD2. Germline CDR1 reads SGHTA; CDR2 reads FQGTGA. The CDR3 is 14 amino acids. With V trimmed by 5 bases and J by 5 bases, 5 bases remained unmatched. Here the CDR3 DNA reads TGTGCCAGCAGCCTTAGCGGGGGGGCCAACGAGCAGTACTTC. This gives the protein CASSLSGGANEQYF.